This record concerns one T cell receptor (beta chain) sequence. Its target is unknown. This entry comes from a study of OX40 agonist ivuxolimab in advanced cancers. Study-level background: Ivuxolimab, an antibody acting as an agonist of OX40 (CD134), was used to treat patients. Dose-escalation cases comprised hepatocellular carcinoma, melanoma, renal cell or head and neck cancer.

Clones were read by immunoSEQ multiplex PCR, and TCRdb kept only the in-frame ones, dropping some. The sample has around 53,000 clones; 85% are singletons. Germline values: CDR1 SGHVS, CDR2 FQNEAQ. The junction had 10 bases not matched to a gene; V was cut back by 5 bases and J by 0 bases. The CDR3 covers 17 residues. Blood draws occurred at baseline, cycle 4 day 1, and cycle 7 day 1. Study findings and constraints: The average count of expanded clones was higher among CD8+ T cells than among CD4+.

The chain combines TRBV7-8 with TRBJ1-2; TRBD1 matches at 9 bases. The source material was CD4+ or CD8+ T cells sorted from blood, sampled in a trial of the OX40 agonist ivuxolimab. The origin of this receptor is an adult with an advanced solid tumor such as melanoma, head and neck, liver or kidney cancer. DNA of the CDR3: TGTGCCAGCAGCGTACGGGGACAGGGAGTGGCTAACTATGGCTACACCTTC. It specifies CASSVRGQGVANYGYTF.